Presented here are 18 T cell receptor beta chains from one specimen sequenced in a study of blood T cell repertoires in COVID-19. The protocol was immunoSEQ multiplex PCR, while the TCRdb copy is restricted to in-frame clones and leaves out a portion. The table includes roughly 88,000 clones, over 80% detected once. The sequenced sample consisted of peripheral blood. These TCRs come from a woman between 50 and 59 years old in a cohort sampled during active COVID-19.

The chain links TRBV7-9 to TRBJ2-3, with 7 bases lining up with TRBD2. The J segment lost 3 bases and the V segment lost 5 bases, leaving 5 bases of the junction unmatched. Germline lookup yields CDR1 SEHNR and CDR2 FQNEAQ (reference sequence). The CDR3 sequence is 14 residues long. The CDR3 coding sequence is TGTGCCAGCAGCATCCAAGCGGGAACAGATACGCAGTATTTT. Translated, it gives CASSIQAGTDTQYF.

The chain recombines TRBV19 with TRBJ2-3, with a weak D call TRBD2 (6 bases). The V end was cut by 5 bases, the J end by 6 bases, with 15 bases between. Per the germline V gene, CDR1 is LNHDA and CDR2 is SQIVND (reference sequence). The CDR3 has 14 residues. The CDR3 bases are TGTGCCAGTAGTTTTTCGGGGACTGTGGATACGCAGTATTTT. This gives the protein CASSFSGTVDTQYF.

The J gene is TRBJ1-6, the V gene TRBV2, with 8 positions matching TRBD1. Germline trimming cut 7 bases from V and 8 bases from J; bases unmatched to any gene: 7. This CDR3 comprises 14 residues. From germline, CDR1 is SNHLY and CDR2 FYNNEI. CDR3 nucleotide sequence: TGTGCCAGCAAACCGGGACAGGTGTATTCACCCCTCCACTTT. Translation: CASKPGQVYSPLHF.

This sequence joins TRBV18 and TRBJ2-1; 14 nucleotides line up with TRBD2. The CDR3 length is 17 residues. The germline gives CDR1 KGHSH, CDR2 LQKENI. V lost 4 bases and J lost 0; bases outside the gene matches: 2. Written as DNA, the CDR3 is TGTGCCAGCTCACGGACTAGCGGGGGGACCTCCTACAATGAGCAGTTCTTC. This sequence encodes CASSRTSGGTSYNEQFF.

CDR3 loop: CASSSTRNPTYQETQYF. CDR3 DNA: TGTGCCAGCAGTTCGACTAGAAACCCGACGTACCAAGAGACCCAGTACTTC. V is TRBV6-2 or TRBV6-3 and J is TRBJ2-5; D perhaps matches TRBD2 (6 bases). This CDR3 contains 17 residues. The V gene's germline CDR1 is MNHEY and CDR2 SVGEGT. Trimming took 4 bases from V and 0 from J, leaving 18 bases between them.

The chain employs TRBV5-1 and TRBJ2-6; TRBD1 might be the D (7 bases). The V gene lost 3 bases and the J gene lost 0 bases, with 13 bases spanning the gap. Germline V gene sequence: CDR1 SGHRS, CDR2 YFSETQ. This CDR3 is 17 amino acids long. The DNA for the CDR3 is TGCGCCAGCAGCTCTATCCAGGGGGGCTCTGGGGCCAACGTCCTGACTTTC. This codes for CASSSIQGGSGANVLTF.

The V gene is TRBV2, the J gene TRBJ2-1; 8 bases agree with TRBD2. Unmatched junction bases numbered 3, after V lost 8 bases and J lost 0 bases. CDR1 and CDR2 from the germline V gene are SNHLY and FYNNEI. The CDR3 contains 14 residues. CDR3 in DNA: TGTGCCAGCGGACTAGCCGGCTCCTACAATGAGCAGTTCTTC. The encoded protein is CASGLAGSYNEQFF.

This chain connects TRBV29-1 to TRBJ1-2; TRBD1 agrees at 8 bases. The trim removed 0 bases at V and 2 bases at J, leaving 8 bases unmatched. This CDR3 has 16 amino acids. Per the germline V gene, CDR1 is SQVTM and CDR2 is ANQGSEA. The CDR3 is CSVEDPWGQENYGYTF. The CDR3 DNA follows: TGCAGCGTTGAAGATCCGTGGGGACAGGAAAACTATGGCTACACCTTC.

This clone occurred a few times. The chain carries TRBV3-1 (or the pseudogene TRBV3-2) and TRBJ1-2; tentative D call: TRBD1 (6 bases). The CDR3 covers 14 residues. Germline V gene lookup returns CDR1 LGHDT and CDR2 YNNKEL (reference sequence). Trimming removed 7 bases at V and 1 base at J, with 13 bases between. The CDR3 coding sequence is TGTGCCAGCAACTCCCTAGGGGGTAACTATGGCTACACCTTC. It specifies CASNSLGGNYGYTF.

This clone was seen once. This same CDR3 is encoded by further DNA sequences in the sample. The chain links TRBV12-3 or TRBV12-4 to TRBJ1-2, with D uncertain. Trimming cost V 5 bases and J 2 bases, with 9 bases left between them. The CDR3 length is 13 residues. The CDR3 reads CASSLTENYGYTF. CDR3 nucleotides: TGTGCCAGCAGTCTAACAGAGAACTATGGCTACACCTTC.

DNA of the CDR3: TGCGCCAGCAGTTCGCTAGCGGTAAACACCGGGGAGCTGTTTTTT. Protein product: CASSSLAVNTGELFF. The chain couples TRBV5-1 to TRBJ2-2, with 7 nucleotides matching TRBD2. Germline CDR1 is SGHRS and CDR2 is YFSETQ. V gave up 5 bases and J gave up 2 bases; unmatched junction bases: 6. CDR3 length: 15 amino acids.

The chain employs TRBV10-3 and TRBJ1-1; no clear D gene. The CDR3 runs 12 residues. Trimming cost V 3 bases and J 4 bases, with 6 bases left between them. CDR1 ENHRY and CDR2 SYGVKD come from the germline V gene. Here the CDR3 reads CAISDRSTEAFF. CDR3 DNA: TGTGCCATCAGTGACAGATCCACTGAAGCTTTCTTT.

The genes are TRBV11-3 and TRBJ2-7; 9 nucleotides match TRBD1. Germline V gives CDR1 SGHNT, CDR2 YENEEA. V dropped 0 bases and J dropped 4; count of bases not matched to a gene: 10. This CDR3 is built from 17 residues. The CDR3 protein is CASSLDPSGTGYYEQYF. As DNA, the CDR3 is TGTGCCAGCAGCTTAGATCCTTCCGGGACAGGGTATTACGAGCAGTACTTC.

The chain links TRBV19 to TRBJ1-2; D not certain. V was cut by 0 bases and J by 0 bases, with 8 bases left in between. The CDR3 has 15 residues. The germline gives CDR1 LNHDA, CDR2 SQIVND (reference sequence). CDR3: CASSIEASTNYGYTF. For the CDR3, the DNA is TGTGCCAGTAGTATAGAGGCCAGTACTAACTATGGCTACACCTTC.

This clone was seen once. CDR3 sequence: CATSAGQSYEQYF. For the CDR3, the DNA is TGTGCCACCAGTGCGGGACAGTCCTACGAGCAGTACTTC. The chain combines TRBV24-1 with TRBJ2-7, with 7 bases aligning to TRBD1. V lost 5 bases and J lost 1; bases outside the gene matches: 1. Looked up from germline, CDR1 is KGHDR and CDR2 is SFDVKD. The CDR3 has 13 amino acids.

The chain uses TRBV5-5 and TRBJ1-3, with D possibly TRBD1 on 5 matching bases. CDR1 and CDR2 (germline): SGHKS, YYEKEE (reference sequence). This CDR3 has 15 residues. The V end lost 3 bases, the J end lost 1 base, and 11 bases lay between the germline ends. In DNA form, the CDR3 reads TGTGCCAGCAGCTATACAGGATCTTCTGGAAACACCATATATTTT. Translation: CASSYTGSSGNTIYF.

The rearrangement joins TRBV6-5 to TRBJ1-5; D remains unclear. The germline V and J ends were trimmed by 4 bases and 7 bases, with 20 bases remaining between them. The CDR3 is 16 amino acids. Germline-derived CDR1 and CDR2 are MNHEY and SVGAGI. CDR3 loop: CASSSKAVPSGQPQHF. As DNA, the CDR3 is TGTGCCAGCAGTTCCAAGGCGGTCCCAAGCGGGCAGCCCCAGCATTTT.

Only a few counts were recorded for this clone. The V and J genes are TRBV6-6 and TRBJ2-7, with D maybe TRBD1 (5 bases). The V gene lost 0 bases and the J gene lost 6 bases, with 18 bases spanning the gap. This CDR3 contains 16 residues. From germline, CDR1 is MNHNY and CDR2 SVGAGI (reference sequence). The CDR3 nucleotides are TGTGCCAGCAGTTACTCCTCAGGTAGGGGTCGGAGCGAGCAGTACTTC. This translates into CASSYSSGRGRSEQYF.